This T cell receptor (beta chain) was observed in a study of blood T cell repertoires in COVID-19. Study overall: Acute and convalescent COVID-19 samples came from the United States, Italy and Spain.

Profiled with immunoSEQ multiplex PCR; TCRdb holds only in-frame clones, not every one. The profile shows over 450,000 clones, roughly 87% of them singletons. Germline V lookup: CDR1 ENHRY, CDR2 SYGVKD. Trimming removed 6 bases at V and 4 bases at J, with 15 bases between. CDR3 size: 14 residues. This TCR derives from a young man with COVID-19, enrolled during active disease. Input material: peripheral blood. The chain recombines TRBV10-3 with TRBJ1-2, with D possibly being TRBD1 (5 bases). The chain's CDR3 is CAISKQESTYGYTF. In DNA, the CDR3 is TGTGCCATCAGCAAACAGGAATCGACCTATGGCTACACCTTC.